The next 31 T cell receptor beta chains were all read from a single sample in a study of T cell responses to AZD1222 COVID-19 vaccine. Method: immunoSEQ multiplex PCR; TCRdb's copy keeps in-frame clones and lacks some. Of about 92,000 clones detected, about 90% appear once; the ten largest clones hold 6% to 9%. This material consisted of peripheral blood, taken on day 0 of AZD1222 vaccination. These receptors came from an adult in good health.

The rearrangement joins TRBV19 to TRBJ2-7, with 9 bases identical to TRBD1. The CDR3 has 12 residues. Germline lookup yields CDR1 LNHDA and CDR2 SQIVND (reference sequence). V shed 6 bases, J shed 3 bases, and the junction held 0 bases outside the gene matches. CDR3 sequence: CASRDRGYEQYF. In DNA, the CDR3 is TGTGCCAGTAGGGACAGGGGCTACGAGCAGTACTTC.

This clone showed up just once. This rearrangement joins TRBV6-2 or TRBV6-3 to TRBJ1-4; D is unresolved. Trimming left V 5 bases short and J 0 bases short, with 10 bases between. This CDR3 has 15 residues. Germline assignment: CDR1 MNHEY and CDR2 SVGEGT. The CDR3 DNA reads TGTGCCAGCAGTGACCCGTCGGCAACTAATGAAAAACTGTTTTTT. Translating gives CASSDPSATNEKLFF.

The chain couples TRBV6-5 to TRBJ2-7, with D perhaps TRBD2 (6 bases). This CDR3 is 15 amino acids long. Germline V gene sequence: CDR1 MNHEY, CDR2 SVGAGI. V was cut by 2 bases and J by 3 bases, with 14 bases left in between. CDR3 DNA: TGTGCCAGCAGTTACGGGTCCTGGGAGGTCTACGAGCAGTACTTC. Amino acids: CASSYGSWEVYEQYF.

The rearrangement joins TRBV12-3 or TRBV12-4 to TRBJ1-1, with unresolved D. The CDR3 has 13 amino acids. V shed 1 base and J shed 10 bases, with 13 bases lying between them. This CDR3 reads CASSLGGGVVAFF. CDR3 DNA sequence: TGTGCCAGCAGTTTAGGGGGAGGTGTAGTAGCTTTCTTT.

The table lists this clone with a count of one. The chain joins TRBV7-3 to TRBJ2-1, with D hard to call. From germline, CDR1 is SGHTA and CDR2 FQGTGA. The V and J ends lost 0 bases and 4 bases respectively, with 4 bases between them. The CDR3 is 13 residues long. CDR3 DNA sequence: TGTGCCAGCAGCTTAACGATATACAATGAGCAGTTCTTC. It translates to CASSLTIYNEQFF.

J is TRBJ1-1 and V is TRBV5-1; D is unresolved. V was shortened by 5 bases and J by 1 base, with 12 bases between the two germline ends. The CDR3 length is 14 residues. Germline CDR1 SGHRS, CDR2 YFSETQ. In DNA, the CDR3 is TGCGCCAGCAGAGTAGGCAGTGAGAACACTGAAGCTTTCTTT. Its protein product is CASRVGSENTEAFF.

This chain joins TRBV4-3 and TRBJ2-7; D may match TRBD1 or TRBD2 (5 bases each). The CDR3 contains 13 residues. Germline-derived CDR1 and CDR2 are LGHNA and YSLEER. With 5 bases removed from V and 7 bases from J, the gap between germline ends came to 15 bases. The CDR3 loop reads CASSVRGTGEQYF. CDR3 sequence (DNA): TGCGCCAGCAGCGTAAGGGGCACGGGGGAGCAGTACTTC.

The rearrangement uses TRBV2 and TRBJ1-2, with 10 bases that match TRBD1. Trimming removed 6 bases from V and 4 bases from J; junction bases left unmatched: 2. Looked up from germline, CDR1 is SNHLY and CDR2 is FYNNEI. The CDR3 has 13 amino acids. CDR3 residues: CASRTGGIYGYTF. The CDR3 DNA follows: TGTGCCAGCAGGACAGGGGGCATCTATGGCTACACCTTC. The whole variable domain, remainder taken from reference TRBV2 and TRBJ1-2, is EPEVTQTPSHQVTQMGQEVILRCVPISNHLYFYWYRQILGQKVEFLVSFYNNEISEKSEIFDDQFSVERPDGSNFTLKIRSTKLEDSAMYFCASRTGGIYGYTFGSGTRLTVV.

The genes are TRBV21-1 and TRBJ1-1. TRBV21-1 constitutes a pseudogene. This CDR3 region has 12 residues. The CDR3 reads CATRIMNTEAFF. CDR3 DNA sequence: TGTGCCACCAGGATCATGAACACTGAAGCTTTCTTT.

The chain carries TRBV28 and TRBJ1-4; D is possibly TRBD1 (5 bases). With 5 bases removed from V and 1 base from J, the gap between germline ends came to 14 bases. CDR1 and CDR2 from the germline V gene are MDHEN and SYDVKM. The CDR3 is 16 residues long. CDR3 protein: CASSPPGAQTNEKLFF. The CDR3 DNA reads TGTGCCAGCAGTCCCCCCGGGGCCCAAACTAATGAAAAACTGTTTTTT.

V gene TRBV5-1 combines with J gene TRBJ1-4; a possible D gene is TRBD1 (5 bases). This CDR3 comprises 15 residues. Germline-derived CDR1 and CDR2 are SGHRS and YFSETQ. The V gene lost 6 bases and the J gene lost 8 bases, with 20 bases spanning the gap. CDR3 DNA: TGCGCCAGCACCCCTCGGGCGGGACGGTCGGAAAAACTGTTTTTT. It translates to CASTPRAGRSEKLFF.

This chain links TRBV5-1 with TRBJ1-1; 10 bases map to TRBD1. CDR1 is SGHRS, CDR2 YFSETQ, per germline. V lost 5 bases to trimming and J lost 5 bases; unmatched junction nucleotides: 6. The CDR3 sequence is 14 residues long. Written as DNA, the CDR3 is TGCGCCAGCAGGCGGGGACAGGGGTTGACTGAAGCTTTCTTT. Protein sequence: CASRRGQGLTEAFF.

The chain couples TRBV29-1 to TRBJ1-4; D not resolved. The CDR3 consists of 14 residues. Germline lookup yields CDR1 SQVTM and CDR2 ANQGSEA. V lost 6 bases, J lost 2 bases, and 13 bases lay in between. The CDR3 protein is CSVSQVGTNEKLFF. The CDR3 bases are TGCAGCGTGTCCCAGGTGGGGACTAATGAAAAACTGTTTTTT.

The rearrangement uses TRBV4-1 and TRBJ1-2; a weak D match, TRBD1 (6 bases). Germline CDR1 is MGHRA and CDR2 is YSYEKL. There are 14 residues in the CDR3. The V and J ends lost 3 bases and 5 bases respectively, with 13 bases between them. In DNA, the CDR3 is TGCGCCAGCAGCCAGGCGGACAGACATTATGGCTACACCTTC. Protein: CASSQADRHYGYTF.

This rearrangement joins TRBV27 to TRBJ2-1; D might be TRBD2 (5 bases). The CDR3 has 14 residues. With 6 bases removed from V and 2 bases from J, the gap between germline ends came to 11 bases. The germline CDR1 and CDR2 sequences are MNHEY and SMNVEV (reference sequence). CDR3 bases: TGTGCCAGCAGCCCCCGGGGAACCTACAATGAGCAGTTCTTC. Translation: CASSPRGTYNEQFF.

CDR3 in amino acids: CASSSGGVNTEAFF. The CDR3 nucleotides are TGTGCCAGCAGCTCCGGGGGGGTGAACACTGAAGCTTTCTTT. V and J are TRBV7-9 and TRBJ1-1; tentative D call: TRBD1 (5 bases). The CDR3 has 14 amino acids. V was pared by 4 bases and J by 0 bases, with 9 bases between. Germline-derived CDR1 and CDR2 are SEHNR and FQNEAQ (reference sequence).

The chain uses TRBV4-3 and TRBJ2-5; no clear D gene. The ends were cut back, 3 bases at V and 2 bases at J, with 13 bases in the middle. Germline V gives CDR1 LGHNA, CDR2 YSLEER. CDR3 length: 15 amino acids. For the CDR3, the DNA is TGCGCCAGCAGCCAGTCATTGGCATTTCAAGAGACCCAGTACTTC. Its protein is CASSQSLAFQETQYF.

This sequence joins TRBV4-3 and TRBJ2-3; 9 nucleotides align to TRBD1. The V segment lost 4 bases and the J segment 4 bases; nucleotides outside the gene matches: 3. Germline V gene data show CDR1 as LGHNA and CDR2 as YSLEER. The CDR3 consists of 14 residues. CDR3 protein: CASSPGQGADTQYF. The CDR3 DNA reads as TGCGCCAGCAGCCCGGGACAGGGTGCAGATACGCAGTATTTT.

The chain links TRBV6-2 or TRBV6-3 to TRBJ2-1; 10 bases map to TRBD2. With V trimmed by 5 bases and J by 7 bases, 14 bases remained unmatched. Germline CDR1 is MNHEY and CDR2 is SVGEGT. There are 17 residues in the CDR3. The CDR3 sequence is CASSTLAGVNMLNEQFF. The CDR3 region has the DNA TGTGCCAGCAGTACCCTAGCGGGAGTAAATATGTTGAATGAGCAGTTCTTC.

The chain carries TRBV11-1 and TRBJ1-1, with D possibly being TRBD1 (5 bases). V lost 2 bases and J lost 6, with 13 bases in between. This CDR3 has 14 amino acids. Germline V lookup: CDR1 SGHAT, CDR2 FQDESV (reference sequence). The CDR3 loop is CASSLMSGSAEAFF. CDR3 coding DNA: TGTGCCAGCAGCTTAATGTCAGGGAGCGCTGAAGCTTTCTTT.

This chain connects TRBV2 to TRBJ1-5; no clear D. The germline gives CDR1 SNHLY, CDR2 FYNNEI. Trimming removed 6 bases from V and 4 bases from J, with 10 bases in between. The CDR3 covers 13 residues. CDR3 nucleotide sequence: TGTGCCAGCAGCTCTGAGGAAAATCAGCCCCAGCATTTT. Translated: CASSSEENQPQHF.

The chain is built from TRBV5-8 and TRBJ2-7; 8 nucleotides line up with TRBD1. Germline V gene data show CDR1 as SGHTS and CDR2 as YDEGEE. V lost 4 bases and J lost 7; bases outside the gene matches: 10. This CDR3 is 14 amino acids long. CDR3 loop: CASSSRDRFSEQYF. CDR3 nucleotides: TGTGCCAGCAGCAGCCGGGACAGGTTTTCTGAGCAGTACTTC.

The rearrangement links TRBV12-3 or TRBV12-4 to TRBJ2-7; D possibly corresponds to TRBD2 (5 bases). The V and J ends lost 3 bases and 6 bases respectively, with 9 bases between them. The CDR3 length is 12 residues. This chain's CDR3 is CASSFRGVEQYF. CDR3 nucleotide sequence: TGTGCCAGCAGTTTTCGGGGTGTCGAGCAGTACTTC.

This sequence joins TRBV7-9 and TRBJ2-4, with D tentatively TRBD1 (6 bases). This CDR3 spans 18 amino acids. V shed 5 bases and J shed 0 bases, with 20 bases lying between them. Germline CDR1 SEHNR, CDR2 FQNEAQ (reference sequence). The CDR3 loop is CASSPQGFALLAKNIQYF. In DNA, the CDR3 is TGTGCCAGCAGCCCTCAGGGGTTCGCCCTTCTAGCCAAAAACATTCAGTACTTC.

The chain combines TRBV7-8 with TRBJ2-7; TRBD1 or TRBD2 may be the D gene (5 bases each). The CDR3 runs 16 residues. The germline V gene encodes CDR1 SGHVS and CDR2 FQNEAQ. Trimming stripped 1 base from V and 2 bases from J, with 15 bases between. The DNA for the CDR3 is TGTGCCAGCAGCTTAGGACCGACCGGGACCCCCTACGAGCAGTACTTC. Amino acid sequence: CASSLGPTGTPYEQYF.

V gene TRBV27 combines with J gene TRBJ2-6; 8 bases align to TRBD1. The V and J ends lost 6 bases and 1 base, in that order; junction bases with no gene match: 5. The length of the CDR3 is 16 residues. In germline, CDR1 is MNHEY, CDR2 SMNVEV (reference sequence). The CDR3 reads CASRTGDVSGANVLTF. DNA for the CDR3: TGTGCCAGCAGGACAGGGGATGTTTCTGGGGCCAACGTCCTGACTTTC.

The chain uses TRBV20-1 and TRBJ1-6, with no clear D. CDR3 length equals 14 residues. V lost 3 bases and J lost 6, with 12 bases in between. Germline V CDR1 and CDR2: DFQATT, SNEGSKA (reference sequence). The CDR3, as DNA: TGCAGTGCTAGTATTCGGGCTGGTAATTCACCCCTCCACTTT. Its translation is CSASIRAGNSPLHF.

This chain uses TRBV2 with TRBJ1-3; D possibly corresponds to TRBD1 (5 bases). This CDR3 region has 17 residues. Trimming took off 6 bases at V and 2 bases at J, with 20 bases between the two ends. CDR1 and CDR2 from the germline V gene are SNHLY and FYNNEI. CDR3 sequence reads: CASSQYEDSPPGNTIYF. CDR3 in DNA: TGTGCCAGCAGCCAATATGAAGACAGTCCTCCTGGAAACACCATATATTTT.

This clone was recorded a few times. This chain uses TRBV19 with TRBJ1-2; D unresolved. The germline V and J ends were trimmed by 2 bases and 4 bases, with 11 bases remaining between them. The CDR3 extends over 14 amino acids. Germline V gene data show CDR1 as LNHDA and CDR2 as SQIVND (reference sequence). Here the CDR3 reads CASSIRSVGYGYTF. DNA for the CDR3: TGTGCCAGTAGTATAAGAAGTGTGGGCTATGGCTACACCTTC.

The chain carries TRBV9 and TRBJ2-5; perhaps TRBD1 as D (7 bases). CDR1 and CDR2 (germline): SGDLS, YYNGEE. The CDR3 consists of 13 residues. The V and J ends lost 6 bases and 7 bases respectively, with 16 bases between them. The CDR3 DNA is TGTGCCAGCACTCCTCTCCAGGGGGGGACCCAGTACTTC. This sequence encodes CASTPLQGGTQYF.

This chain links TRBV4-2 with TRBJ1-2; 8 bases match TRBD1. This CDR3 comprises 13 residues. Germline-derived CDR1 and CDR2 are LGHNA and YNFKEQ. V trimming: 4 bases; J trimming: 8 bases; junction bases outside the gene matches: 6. In nucleotides, the CDR3 is TGTGCCAGCAGCCGACCGGACAGGGAAGGCTACACCTTC. Its protein product is CASSRPDREGYTF.